The 26 T cell receptor beta chains presented below share a single source sample, sequenced in a study of T cell repertoires in cytomegalovirus infection (dated by TCRdb to about 2019). These receptors lack a known antigen. What this sample's treatment or condition label stands for: in vitro stimulation with specific CMV peptide epitopes to enrich CMV-specific T cells. The data were produced on an Illumina HiSeq 1500. The public sequencing data were trimmed at Q25 with fastp and processed into clonotypes with MiXCR by TCRdb, which kept only in-frame beta chains. For every CDR3 protein sequence, its rows merge into one entry that carries the most common genes and DNA. The sample contains approximately 110,000 distinct CDR3 sequences, roughly 39% of them found a single time. The ten largest clonotypes hold roughly 70% of the sample. The starting material was CD8+ T cells from cultured PBMCs, obtained from culture after CMV antigen stimulation. The origin of the receptors is a human donor in good health (CMV status not recorded). Some clones in this sample may be carry-over from other donors' samples.

This clonotype was observed many times. The chain combines TRBV19 with TRBJ1-2, with a tentative D call TRBD1 (6 bases). CDR3 length equals 14 residues. Trimming pared 5 bases from V and 6 bases from J, leaving 16 bases between. Germline loops: CDR1 LNHDA, CDR2 SQIVND (reference sequence). The CDR3 sequence is CASSVQGNWNGYTF. Written as DNA, the CDR3 is TGTGCCAGTAGTGTGCAGGGGAATTGGAATGGCTACACCTTC. The variable domain in full, with the rest retrieved from reference TRBV19 and TRBJ1-2, is DGGITQSPKYLFRKEGQNVTLSCEQNLNHDAMYWYRQDPGQGLRLIYYSQIVNDFQKGDIAEGYSVSREKKESFPLTVTSAQKNPTAFYLCASSVQGNWNGYTFGSGTRLTVV.

This clonotype showed up just a few times. The chain joins TRBV12-3 or TRBV12-4 to TRBJ1-1; no clear D gene. Between the trimmed V and J ends, which lost 1 base and 1 base, there was a span of 7 bases. The length of the CDR3 is 14 residues. The CDR3 spells CASSLVPGNTEAFF. In DNA form, the CDR3 reads TGTGCCAGCAGTTTAGTCCCAGGGAACACTGAAGCTTTCTTT.

This chain uses TRBV7-9 with TRBJ2-7, with D uncertain. Germline V gives CDR1 SEHNR, CDR2 FQNEAQ (reference sequence). This CDR3 region has 14 residues. With 1 base removed from V and 4 bases from J, the gap between germline ends came to 11 bases. CDR3 nucleotides: TGTGCCAGCAGCTTAGGATGGGAAGGGTACGAGCAGTACTTC. This translates into CASSLGWEGYEQYF.

The V call is TRBV12-3 or TRBV12-4, the J call TRBJ2-3; 9 bases map to TRBD1. The CDR3 is 17 amino acids. Trimming cost V 4 bases and J 6 bases; bases outside gene matches: 14. The CDR3 DNA reads as TGTGCCAGCAGTTCACAGGGGGCGGTACTTCTGCGGGATACGCAGTATTTT. Its translation: CASSSQGAVLLRDTQYF.

The gene calls are TRBV15 and TRBJ1-2, with TRBD1 matching over 7 bases. The CDR3 has 18 residues. The V segment lost 0 bases and the J segment 4 bases; nucleotides outside the gene matches: 14. Germline lookup yields CDR1 LNHNV and CDR2 YYDKDF (reference sequence). This CDR3 reads CATSRDRLVQGSGYGYTF. The CDR3 DNA reads as TGTGCCACCAGCAGAGATCGCCTGGTACAGGGGTCCGGCTATGGCTACACCTTC.

A few counts support this clonotype. The V call is TRBV6-2 or TRBV6-3, the J call TRBJ2-7; unclear D gene. CDR1 MNHEY and CDR2 SVGEGT come from the germline V gene. This CDR3 has 14 residues. Trimming took off 4 bases at V and 2 bases at J, with 12 bases between the two ends. The DNA of the CDR3 is TGTGCCAGCAGTTCCCCTGGGCGGACCTACGAGCAGTACTTC. Translated: CASSSPGRTYEQYF.

In regard to this clonotype: This may come from a read error, since a much larger clone is one base off. In nucleotides, the CDR3 is TGTGCCAGCAGCCCACTGCGATTAGCTGAAGCTTTCTTT. This gives the protein CASSPLRLAEAFF. The V call is TRBV7-9, the J call TRBJ1-1; D ambiguous. V lost 5 bases and J lost 6, with 13 bases in between. The CDR3 totals 13 residues. The germline CDR1 and CDR2 sequences are SEHNR and FQNEAQ (reference sequence).

Here the CDR3 DNA reads TGCGCCAGCAGCTTTTGGACAGGGGGCGTCGCTGAAGCTTTCTTT. Protein sequence: CASSFWTGGVAEAFF. This chain joins TRBV5-1 and TRBJ1-1; TRBD1 matches 11 bases. Germline V gene data show CDR1 as SGHRS and CDR2 as YFSETQ. J gave up 6 bases and V 2 bases, and 6 bases lay outside the gene matches. CDR3 size: 15 residues. The complete variable domain, with remaining parts taken from reference TRBV5-1 and TRBJ1-1, reads KAGVTQTPRYLIKTRGQQVTLSCSPISGHRSVSWYQQTPGQGLQFLFEYFSETQRNKGNFPGRFSGRQFSNSRSEMNVSTLELGDSALYLCASSFWTGGVAEAFFGQGTRLTVV.

This clonotype was observed a few times. In DNA, the CDR3 is TGTGCCAGCAGCTTATTAGTGGGGGGCGAGCAGTACTTC. Protein sequence: CASSLLVGGEQYF. This rearrangement joins TRBV7-6 to TRBJ2-7; tentatively, D is TRBD2 (6 bases). The germline V and J ends were trimmed by 2 bases and 6 bases, with 11 bases remaining between them. The CDR3 runs to 13 residues. From germline, CDR1 is SGHVS and CDR2 FNYEAQ.

The rearrangement joins TRBV2 to TRBJ2-2; unclear D gene. The V end lost 2 bases, the J end lost 7 bases, and 17 bases lay between the germline ends. Germline V CDR1 and CDR2: SNHLY, FYNNEI. The length of the CDR3 is 16 residues. This CDR3 is CASSETQTIISGELFF. In nucleotides, the CDR3 is TGTGCCAGCAGTGAAACCCAGACGATCATTAGCGGGGAGCTGTTTTTT.

For this clonotype: The junction does not match germline at one end; this may be a read error. The chain links TRBV6-1 to TRBJ1-4, with a possible D match to TRBD1 (5 bases). From germline, CDR1 is MNHNS and CDR2 SASEGT. This CDR3 comprises 16 residues. The CDR3 sequence is CASREDVTATNEKLFF. As DNA, the CDR3 is TGTGCCAGCAGAGAAGATGTGACAGCAACTAATGAAAAACTGTTTTTT.

V is TRBV2 and J is TRBJ2-7, with 7 nucleotides matching TRBD1. There are 14 residues in the CDR3. J lost 3 bases, V lost 6 bases, and 8 bases had no gene match. Germline assignment: CDR1 SNHLY and CDR2 FYNNEI. The CDR3 loop reads CASRLQGCGYEQYF. The CDR3, as DNA: TGTGCCAGCAGACTACAGGGGTGCGGCTACGAGCAGTACTTC.

The chain uses TRBV2 and TRBJ1-1; D is unclear. Germline V CDR1 and CDR2: SNHLY, FYNNEI. CDR3 size: 14 residues. With 4 bases removed from V and 0 bases from J, the gap between germline ends came to 9 bases. CDR3 protein: CASSVSNLNTEAFF. CDR3 sequence (DNA): TGTGCCAGCAGTGTTAGCAATTTGAACACTGAAGCTTTCTTT.

This clonotype turned up a few times. The gene calls are TRBV7-3 and TRBJ2-5; TRBD2 might be the D (6 bases). The length of the CDR3 is 15 residues. The germline CDR1 and CDR2 sequences are SGHTA and FQGTGA. V shed 2 bases and J shed 4 bases, with 14 bases lying between them. The CDR3 region is CASSLSPGGIETQYF. CDR3 DNA: TGTGCCAGCAGCTTATCCCCCGGGGGAATAGAGACCCAGTACTTC. Combining the CDR3 with reference TRBV7-3 and TRBJ2-5 gives the whole variable domain GAGVSQTPSNKVTEKGKYVELRCDPISGHTALYWYRQSLGQGPEFLIYFQGTGAADDSGLPNDRFFAVRPEGSVSTLKIQRTERGDSAVYLCASSLSPGGIETQYFGPGTRLLVL.

This clonotype was seen a single time. The rearrangement uses TRBV9 and TRBJ1-2, with 9 bases matching TRBD1. CDR3 size: 13 residues. J was trimmed by 6 bases and V by 4 bases; bases with no gene match: 4. Germline V gene data show CDR1 as SGDLS and CDR2 as YYNGEE. CDR3 sequence: CASSPRTGDGYTF. The CDR3 DNA reads as TGTGCCAGCAGCCCGAGGACAGGGGATGGCTACACCTTC. Full variable domain (missing parts from reference TRBV9 and TRBJ1-2): DSGVTQTPKHLITATGQRVTLRCSPRSGDLSVYWYQQSLDQGLQFLIQYYNGEERAKGNILERFSAQQFPDLHSELNLSSLELGDSALYFCASSPRTGDGYTFGSGTRLTVV.

The chain couples TRBV5-1 to TRBJ1-4, with D unclear. This CDR3 is 15 amino acids long. V gave up 4 bases and J gave up 6 bases, with 16 bases separating them. The V gene's germline CDR1 is SGHRS and CDR2 YFSETQ. The CDR3 bases are TGCGCCAGCAGCGGGTCGGGATACAAGGATGAAAAACTGTTTTTT. Translated, it gives CASSGSGYKDEKLFF.

This rearrangement joins TRBV6-1 to TRBJ1-6, with D perhaps matching TRBD1 (5 bases). The V end was cut by 2 bases, the J end by 8 bases, with 7 bases between. The germline V gene has CDR1 MNHNS and CDR2 SASEGT. The CDR3 covers 13 residues. CDR3 coding DNA: TGTGCCAGCAGTGAACTCAGGGATTCACCCCTCCACTTT. This translates into CASSELRDSPLHF.

With respect to this clonotype: The junction does not match germline at one end; this may be a read error. The CDR3 DNA is TGTACCAGCAGCCCCCGGGACTCGCGGAGGGGGAAAAAGCGGGAAAGCTCCTACAATGAGCAGTTCTTC. This translates into CTSSPRDSRRGKKRESSYNEQFF. This sequence joins TRBV7-4 and TRBJ2-1, with D possibly being TRBD2 (7 bases). Germline loops: CDR1 SGHVT, CDR2 SQSDAQ. The CDR3 length is 23 residues.

The rearrangement joins TRBV6-1 to TRBJ1-1; D is ambiguous. Germline V gene sequence: CDR1 MNHNS, CDR2 SASEGT. This CDR3 has 12 amino acids. V gave up 6 bases and J gave up 6 bases, with 11 bases separating them. This CDR3 reads CASRPRRPEAFF. CDR3 coding DNA: TGTGCCAGCAGACCCCGAAGGCCTGAAGCTTTCTTT.

The V and J genes are TRBV29-1 and TRBJ2-7, with a possible D match to TRBD2 (7 bases). The CDR3 has 14 amino acids. Germline CDR1 is SQVTM and CDR2 is ANQGSEA. V was clipped by 0 bases and J by 2 bases, with 11 bases between them. CDR3 in DNA: TGCAGCGTTGAAGAGGCGGGGGCGACCTACGAGCAGTACTTC. Its translation: CSVEEAGATYEQYF.

This clonotype showed up just a few times. The chain uses TRBV27 and TRBJ1-3, with D possibly being TRBD1 (6 bases). V was trimmed by 5 bases and J by 4 bases, leaving 18 bases between them. The germline V gene encodes CDR1 MNHEY and CDR2 SMNVEV (reference sequence). The CDR3 runs to 16 residues. As DNA, the CDR3 is TGTGCCAGCAGTCCCTCGAACAGGGTTTTCGGAAACACCATATATTTT. It yields the protein CASSPSNRVFGNTIYF.

The chain has TRBV7-4 and TRBJ1-1; D remains unclear. Trimming removed 5 bases at V and 5 bases at J, with 15 bases between. This CDR3 is built from 14 residues. Germline values: CDR1 SGHVT, CDR2 SQSDAQ. CDR3 region: CASSPKRMETEAFF. Written as DNA, the CDR3 is TGTGCCAGCAGCCCCAAGAGGATGGAGACTGAAGCTTTCTTT.

In this sample, this clonotype turned up a few times. The chain recombines TRBV19 with TRBJ1-1; TRBD1 agrees at 7 bases. Germline CDR1 LNHDA, CDR2 SQIVND (reference sequence). The CDR3 loop spans 14 amino acids. The ends lost 5 bases at V and 1 base at J; junction bases unmatched: 4. CDR3 sequence (DNA): TGTGCCAGTAGTTGGGGGACAGAGAACACTGAAGCTTTCTTT. Protein product: CASSWGTENTEAFF.

The chain has TRBV4-2 and TRBJ1-1, with D maybe TRBD1 (6 bases). CDR3 length: 16 amino acids. Germline lookup yields CDR1 LGHNA and CDR2 YNFKEQ. The ends were cut back, 3 bases at V and 3 bases at J, with 17 bases in the middle. CDR3 loop: CASSQGLQGGYTEAFF. The DNA for the CDR3 is TGTGCCAGCAGCCAGGGACTACAGGGTGGGTACACTGAAGCTTTCTTT.

The genes are TRBV20-1 and TRBJ1-2; perhaps TRBD1 as D (6 bases). The CDR3 is made up of 14 amino acids. V was trimmed by 0 bases and J by 3 bases, leaving 11 bases between them. In germline, CDR1 is DFQATT, CDR2 SNEGSKA (reference sequence). CDR3 loop: CSARDGGADYGYTF. The CDR3, as DNA: TGCAGTGCTAGAGACGGGGGCGCGGACTATGGCTACACCTTC.

The rearrangement uses TRBV19 and TRBJ1-5, with D perhaps matching TRBD1 (5 bases). The CDR3 spans 14 residues. Between the trimmed V and J ends, which lost 8 bases and 7 bases, there was a span of 18 bases. Germline CDR1 LNHDA, CDR2 SQIVND (reference sequence). The CDR3 coding sequence is TGTGCCAGTGCCCACATGGGGGGGTTACAGCCCCAGCATTTT. Protein: CASAHMGGLQPQHF.